What follows are 2 T cell receptor beta chains derived from one specimen sequenced in a study of early T cells in non-severe SARS-CoV-2 infection. From the 5' RACE reads, TCRdb called clonotypes with MiXCR, one entry per CDR3 protein. The sample includes around 100,000 distinct CDR3 sequences, about an eighth of them seen just once. The sample comprised whole blood. The receptors come from an adult who was a healthcare worker with PCR-confirmed SARS-CoV-2 infection or an uninfected control (not recorded which).

The sample holds a few counts of this clonotype. The V call is TRBV20-1, the J call TRBJ2-1; 7 bases are shared with TRBD1. Germline CDR1 and CDR2: DFQATT and SNEGSKA (reference sequence). The CDR3 sequence is 11 residues long. V lost 2 bases and J lost 13; bases outside the gene matches: 5. The DNA of the CDR3 is TGCAGTGCTAGATCGACAGGGCATCAGTTCTTC. Translating gives CSARSTGHQFF.

This rearrangement joins TRBV5-1 to TRBJ1-1; 7 positions match TRBD1. The CDR3 has 14 residues. Germline V gene lookup returns CDR1 SGHRS and CDR2 YFSETQ. J was trimmed by 5 bases and V by 2 bases; bases with no gene match: 6. The CDR3 reads CASSFTNRGTEAFF. CDR3 in DNA: TGCGCCAGCAGCTTCACCAACAGGGGAACTGAAGCTTTCTTT.